Below, 7 T cell receptor beta chains from the same sample are listed, as sequenced in a study of brain T cells in children with intractable seizures. Sequenced by immunoSEQ multiplex PCR; TCRdb stores in-frame clones only, minus some. There are around 100,000 clones in the sample; around 94% occur only once, and 3.5% to 4% lies in the top ten. Sequences were derived from peripheral blood, sampled at surgery. The receptors originated from a boy under two years old with hemimegalencephaly and intractable seizures.

The CDR3: CASSEVGSRQPQHF. As DNA, the CDR3 is TGTGCCAGCAGTGAAGTAGGGTCGCGTCAGCCCCAGCATTTT. The rearrangement links TRBV28 to TRBJ1-5; D is unresolved. CDR1 and CDR2 (germline): MDHEN, SYDVKM. Trimming removed 5 bases at V and 6 bases at J, with 14 bases between. The CDR3 covers 14 residues.

The CDR3 bases are TGCAGCGTTTCACCGGGTGGAGACCAAGAGACCCAGTACTTC. This gives the protein CSVSPGGDQETQYF. The chain carries TRBV29-1 and TRBJ2-5; no definite D call. V was pared by 5 bases and J by 0 bases, with 13 bases between. The CDR3 extends over 14 amino acids. Germline V gene sequence: CDR1 SQVTM, CDR2 ANQGSEA.

The V gene is TRBV3-1 (or the pseudogene TRBV3-2), the J gene TRBJ2-7; D is unresolved. Germline-derived CDR1 and CDR2 are LGHDT and YNNKEL (reference sequence). The CDR3 length is 15 residues. With 1 base removed from V and 0 bases from J, the gap between germline ends came to 10 bases. CDR3 DNA: TGTGCCAGCAGCCAAGTAGCAGGTAGCTCCTACGAGCAGTACTTC. It codes for CASSQVAGSSYEQYF.

The genes are TRBV4-3 and TRBJ2-7; TRBD1 is a possible D gene (6 bases). The CDR3 sequence is 16 residues long. Germline CDR1 LGHNA, CDR2 YSLEER. The V gene lost 0 bases and the J gene lost 7 bases, with 19 bases spanning the gap. The CDR3 region has the DNA TGCGCCAGCAGCCAAGAGCCGGCCACAGGGATATGGGAGCAGTACTTC. Its translation is CASSQEPATGIWEQYF.

The chain combines TRBV24-1 with TRBJ2-3, with D unclear. The CDR3 spans 13 residues. Germline V gene data show CDR1 as KGHDR and CDR2 as SFDVKD. V lost 0 bases to trimming and J lost 2 bases, with 2 bases between them. CDR3 amino acids: CATSDLPTDTQYF. CDR3 sequence (DNA): TGTGCCACCAGTGATTTGCCCACAGATACGCAGTATTTT.

The chain combines TRBV15 with TRBJ1-1, with D possibly TRBD1 on 5 matching bases. The germline V gene has CDR1 LNHNV and CDR2 YYDKDF (reference sequence). V was trimmed by 2 bases and J by 4 bases, leaving 11 bases between them. CDR3 length: 14 residues. Written as DNA, the CDR3 is TGTGCCACCAGCAGATACCGGGACTTCACTGAAGCTTTCTTT. The encoded protein is CATSRYRDFTEAFF. The full variable domain, in which reference TRBV15 and TRBJ1-1 provide the parts outside the CDR3, is DAMVIQNPRYQVTQFGKPVTLSCSQTLNHNVMYWYQQKSSQAPKLLFHYYDKDFNNEADTPDNFQSRRPNTSFCFLDIRSPGLGDTAMYLCATSRYRDFTEAFFGQGTRLTVV.

Only a few counts were recorded for this clone. CDR3 amino acids: CASSYLTGSTYEQYF. Here the CDR3 DNA reads TGTGCCAGCAGTTACCTGACAGGGTCGACCTACGAGCAGTACTTC. The rearrangement links TRBV6-2 or TRBV6-3 to TRBJ2-7; 7 bases are a match to TRBD1. V lost 2 bases and J lost 2; bases outside the gene matches: 6. The CDR3 extends over 15 amino acids. The V gene's germline CDR1 is MNHEY and CDR2 SVGEGT.